This entry lists 21 T cell receptor beta chains sequenced from one sample in a study of blood T cells in healthy people across ages. Primed by a sample-barcoded 5' primer and a J-beta primer mix, a second PCR proceeded for roughly 6 to 12 cycles. TCRdb recomputed calls from the 5' RACE reads with MiXCR, one row per CDR3 protein. This table holds about 780,000 distinct CDR3 sequences, less than 60% found once. Sequencing used blood. The receptor set was obtained from a man at least 80 years old in good health.

Points on this clonotype: With a much larger clone just one base away, this may be a read error. This likely comes from a read error, as the CDR3 has no conserved phenylalanine or tryptophan at its end. This CDR3 is CSARWGQGDGYTI. CDR3 DNA sequence: TGCAGTGCTAGGTGGGGACAGGGAGATGGCTACACCATC. The chain joins TRBV20-1 to TRBJ1-2; 9 nucleotides match TRBD1. The CDR3 loop spans 13 amino acids. With V trimmed by 3 bases and J by 6 bases, 5 bases remained unmatched. CDR1 is DFQATT and CDR2 is SNEGSKA in the germline V gene (reference sequence).

The V gene is TRBV20-1, the J gene TRBJ2-7, with 12 bases that match TRBD2. Near its end, the DNA agrees better with TRBJ2-5, so the J call may be wrong. CDR1 and CDR2 (germline): DFQATT, SNEGSKA (reference sequence). This CDR3 is built from 15 residues. The CDR3 spells CSAHPLAGGGETQYF. The CDR3 DNA follows: TGCAGTGCCCATCCTCTAGCGGGAGGGGGAGAGACCCAGTACTTC.

This sequence joins TRBV28 and TRBJ2-7, with 9 bases fitting TRBD2. Trimming at V came to 5 bases and at J to 0 bases, leaving 17 bases not matched to a gene. The CDR3 is 19 amino acids. CDR1 is MDHEN and CDR2 is SYDVKM in the germline V gene. The chain's CDR3 is CASSPVSWREGLSSYEQYF. The CDR3 DNA is TGTGCCAGCAGTCCGGTCAGTTGGCGGGAGGGCCTTAGCTCCTACGAGCAGTACTTC.

The gene calls are TRBV7-2 and TRBJ2-7; maybe TRBD1 (5 bases). V shed 6 bases and J shed 0 bases, with 12 bases lying between them. The CDR3 is made up of 14 amino acids. Per the germline V gene, CDR1 is SGHTA and CDR2 is FQGNSA. The CDR3 nucleotides are TGTGCCAGCAGATTATCGACAGTCTCCTACGAGCAGTACTTC. Translating it yields CASRLSTVSYEQYF.

This clonotype was recorded at least ten times. The J gene is TRBJ2-4, the V gene TRBV20-1; D gene ambiguous. This CDR3 region has 15 residues. V was cut by 2 bases and J by 0 bases, with 11 bases left in between. Per germline, CDR1 DFQATT and CDR2 SNEGSKA (reference sequence). The CDR3 loop reads CSARLEKLAKNIQYF. The DNA for the CDR3 is TGCAGTGCTAGATTGGAAAAATTAGCCAAAAACATTCAGTACTTC.

This clonotype was detected ten times or more. The rearrangement joins TRBV29-1 to TRBJ2-7; D perhaps matches TRBD1 (6 bases). The germline V gene encodes CDR1 SQVTM and CDR2 ANQGSEA. The CDR3 totals 13 residues. V was pared by 7 bases and J by 3 bases, with 16 bases between. The CDR3 sequence is CSATTGQFYEQYF. The DNA for the CDR3 is TGCAGCGCTACGACAGGCCAATTCTACGAGCAGTACTTC.

This chain links TRBV3-1 with TRBJ2-3, with 12 bases lining up with TRBD2. The trim removed 3 bases at V and 2 bases at J, leaving 3 bases unmatched. The V gene's germline CDR1 is LGHDT and CDR2 YNNKEL (reference sequence). The CDR3 sequence is 16 residues long. The DNA for the CDR3 is TGTGCCAGCAGCCAGGGACTAGCGGGCTTCACAGATACGCAGTATTTT. The encoded protein is CASSQGLAGFTDTQYF.

In this sample, this clonotype turned up once. V and J are TRBV7-2 and TRBJ2-5; D not resolved. Germline CDR1 reads SGHTA; CDR2 reads FQGNSA. The length of the CDR3 is 15 residues. V lost 1 base and J lost 5, with 14 bases in between. The CDR3 DNA is TGTGCCAGCAGCTTAGGGTCGGGTTCGAGGGAGACCCAGTACTTC. Translation gives CASSLGSGSRETQYF.

This clonotype was found once. J is TRBJ1-1 and V is TRBV4-3; the D is unclear. The CDR3 extends over 13 amino acids. Trimming pared 4 bases from V and 2 bases from J, leaving 8 bases between. Germline values: CDR1 LGHNA, CDR2 YSLEER. CDR3 DNA: TGCGCCAGCAGCCCGAGTAGTAACACTGAAGCTTTCTTT. Translated, it gives CASSPSSNTEAFF.

The rearrangement uses TRBV3-1 and TRBJ2-1, with D hard to call. V was shortened by 4 bases and J by 10 bases, with 14 bases between the two germline ends. The germline gives CDR1 LGHDT, CDR2 YNNKEL (reference sequence). The CDR3 extends over 13 amino acids. CDR3 nucleotides: TGTGCCAGCAGCCTCAACGCTGAACGGGAGCAGTTCTTC. Protein product: CASSLNAEREQFF.

Here the CDR3 reads CASAGGPSGIVYF. The CDR3 DNA sequence: TGTGCCAGTGCGGGCGGTCCTAGCGGGATAGTGTACTTC. This chain links TRBV19 with TRBJ2-7; the match to TRBD2 covers 9 bases. V was pared by 8 bases and J by 12 bases, with 14 bases of the junction left unmatched. Germline CDR1 reads LNHDA; CDR2 reads SQIVND (reference sequence). The length of the CDR3 is 13 residues.

This rearrangement joins TRBV14 to TRBJ2-1, with a weak D call TRBD2 (6 bases). This CDR3 has 16 amino acids. V was trimmed by 2 bases and J by 0 bases, leaving 11 bases between them. Germline CDR1 is SGHDN and CDR2 is FVKESK. CDR3: CASSQSYGSSYNEQFF. CDR3 DNA: TGTGCCAGCAGCCAAAGTTACGGGAGCTCCTACAATGAGCAGTTCTTC. The full variable domain, with the rest looked up from reference TRBV14 and TRBJ2-1, is EAGVTQFPSHSVIEKGQTVTLRCDPISGHDNLYWYRRVMGKEIKFLLHFVKESKQDESGMPNNRFLAERTGGTYSTLKVQPAELEDSGVYFCASSQSYGSSYNEQFFGPGTRLTVL.

The chain is built from TRBV20-1 and TRBJ1-2; D remains ambiguous. The germline CDR1 and CDR2 sequences are DFQATT and SNEGSKA (reference sequence). This CDR3 comprises 11 residues. The ends were cut back, 2 bases at V and 8 bases at J, with 9 bases in the middle. CDR3 DNA: TGCAGTGCTAGAATAGAGTTGGGCTACACCTTC. Protein sequence: CSARIELGYTF.

V and J are TRBV6-1 and TRBJ2-5, with 7 bases aligning to TRBD1. With V trimmed by 5 bases and J by 13 bases, 19 bases remained unmatched. CDR1 and CDR2 (germline): MNHNS, SASEGT. This CDR3 contains 15 residues. The CDR3 loop reads CASSSRTGGNPTLYF. For the CDR3, the DNA is TGTGCCAGCAGTTCCCGGACAGGTGGGAACCCTACATTGTACTTC.

This chain uses TRBV7-2 with TRBJ2-7; D is possibly TRBD2 (7 bases). The V gene's germline CDR1 is SGHTA and CDR2 FQGNSA. The CDR3 totals 14 residues. V lost 5 bases and J 5 bases, leaving 16 bases between the germline ends. The CDR3 sequence: CASSRGGGFHEQYF. The CDR3 nucleotides are TGTGCCAGCAGCCGAGGGGGGGGATTCCACGAGCAGTACTTC.

The V call is TRBV9, the J call TRBJ1-2, with 9 bases fitting TRBD1. Germline V lookup: CDR1 SGDLS, CDR2 YYNGEE. There are 17 residues in the CDR3. V lost 3 bases and J lost 6; bases outside the gene matches: 15. The CDR3 spells CASSGHRRQGEIHGYTF. The DNA for the CDR3 is TGTGCCAGCAGCGGACACCGCAGACAGGGGGAAATTCATGGCTACACCTTC.

The gene calls are TRBV10-3 and TRBJ2-5, with 9 nucleotides matching TRBD1. The CDR3 loop spans 14 amino acids. Germline lookup yields CDR1 ENHRY and CDR2 SYGVKD. J was trimmed by 2 bases and V by 5 bases; bases with no gene match: 3. CDR3 nucleotides: TGTGCCATCAGTACCGGACAGGGGCAAGAGACCCAGTACTTC. This translates into CAISTGQGQETQYF.

V and J are TRBV2 and TRBJ2-3; 10 bases match TRBD2. CDR1 and CDR2 from the germline V gene are SNHLY and FYNNEI. This CDR3 has 16 residues. The junction had 7 bases not matched to a gene; V was cut back by 7 bases and J by 0 bases. The chain's CDR3 is CASITGTSVSTDTQYF. Here the CDR3 DNA reads TGTGCCAGCATTACCGGGACTAGCGTTAGCACAGATACGCAGTATTTT.

The J gene is TRBJ2-3, the V gene TRBV20-1, with TRBD2 identical over 12 bases. Germline V lookup: CDR1 DFQATT, CDR2 SNEGSKA (reference sequence). Germline trimming cut 0 bases from V and 8 bases from J; bases unmatched to any gene: 9. CDR3 size: 16 residues. In DNA form, the CDR3 reads TGCAGTGCTAGAGAAGGGGGACTAGCGGGTCGCGGTACGCAGTATTTT. It yields the protein CSAREGGLAGRGTQYF.

In this sample, this clonotype turned up a few times. This sequence joins TRBV24-1 and TRBJ2-5; D gene ambiguous. V dropped 6 bases and J dropped 0 bases, with 13 bases sitting between them. Looked up from germline, CDR1 is KGHDR and CDR2 is SFDVKD. CDR3 length: 15 amino acids. The CDR3 DNA sequence: TGTGCCACCAGTCCAACGAATGGGTACCAAGAGACCCAGTACTTC. Protein: CATSPTNGYQETQYF.

Concerning this clonotype: Its ends do not fully match the called genes, so a read error is possible. The chain carries TRBV7-2 and TRBJ2-5; a possible D gene is TRBD2 (6 bases). The germline V gene has CDR1 SGHTA and CDR2 FQGNSA. There are 17 residues in the CDR3. CDR3 sequence: CASSLASWTGVREAQYF. CDR3 coding DNA: TGTGCCAGCAGCTTAGCGTCATGGACGGGGGTGCGAGAGGCCCAGTACTTC.